Listed below are T cell receptor beta chains from one sample, sequenced in a study of control samples from healthy donors and cancer patients. Repertoires were generated with immunoSEQ multiplex PCR, while TCRdb's copy carries only in-frame clones and drops some. Of under 450,000 clones listed, approximately 90% are singletons. Sequences were obtained from PBMCs. These receptors all come from a middle-aged man with head and neck cancer. CDR3s include the opening cysteine and the closing phenylalanine or tryptophan. Each record gives: V gene, CDR3 protein.

V: TRBV28; CDR3: CASSLLTDPPRTPYF
V: TRBV27; CDR3: CASSLDRGGEKLFF
V: TRBV28; CDR3: CASINNPGYTEAFF
V: TRBV12-5; CDR3: CASGPPGPDYGYTF
V: TRBV6-1; CDR3: CASSEGGGTYEQYF
V: TRBV30; CDR3: CAWRDAGTGAFEQYF
V: TRBV27; CDR3: CASSFDLRYGYTF
V: TRBV19; CDR3: CASSKADTSNTEAFF
V: TRBV7-9; CDR3: CASSLDRPSGNTIYF
V: TRBV7-3; CDR3: CASSLSRTGALEQYF
V: TRBV18; CDR3: CASSPGTSGNGGELFF
V: TRBV10-2; CDR3: CASTPAGTSYGYTF
V: TRBV30; CDR3: CAWTWEGVRSPLHF
V: TRBV4-1; CDR3: CASSQVGSSNYGYTF
V: TRBV7-6; CDR3: CASSLFGRSGGADTQYF
V: TRBV15; CDR3: CATSRGGTGSQETQYF
V: TRBV7-6; CDR3: CASSRDRLSLGELFF
V: TRBV21-1; CDR3: CASSNWGTQNSYNEQFF
V: TRBV27; CDR3: CASSLSQTGTEAFF
V: TRBV4-3; CDR3: CASSQDLTGHEKLFF
V: TRBV5-1; CDR3: CASSMTGTSGYNEQFF
V: TRBV11-3; CDR3: CASSSRGQVSSYNEQFF